The 21 T cell receptor beta chains presented below share a single source sample, sequenced in a study of graft-versus-host responses after intestinal transplantation. Antigen specificity for these receptors is unknown. Method: immunoSEQ multiplex PCR; TCRdb's copy keeps in-frame clones and lacks some. The sample includes 130,000 or so clones, about 93% of them seen just once. Material: unstimulated CD4+ T cells sorted from spleen or lymph node cells, obtained before intestinal transplant. These receptors were obtained from a human donor who received an intestinal transplant.

This chain uses TRBV12-5 with TRBJ2-7; TRBD1 matches 10 bases. V shed 0 bases, J shed 2 bases, and the junction held 4 bases outside the gene matches. The CDR3 has 16 residues. The germline CDR1 and CDR2 sequences are LGHNT and FRNRAP. The CDR3 spells CASGLVTGGSPYEQYF. The DNA for the CDR3 is TGTGCTAGTGGTTTGGTGACAGGGGGCTCTCCCTACGAGCAGTACTTC. The full variable domain, in which reference TRBV12-5 and TRBJ2-7 provide the parts outside the CDR3, is DARVTQTPRHKVTEMGQEVTMRCQPILGHNTVFWYRQTMMQGLELLAYFRNRAPLDDSGMPKDRFSAEMPDATLATLKIQPSEPRDSAVYFCASGLVTGGSPYEQYFGPGTRLTVT.

This chain connects TRBV13 to TRBJ1-3; D call uncertain. The CDR3 has 14 amino acids. CDR1 PRHDT and CDR2 FYEKMQ come from the germline V gene (reference sequence). V lost 6 bases to trimming and J lost 0 bases, with 9 bases between them. CDR3 in DNA: TGTGCCAGCAGGGACGGGAGCTCTGGAAACACCATATATTTT. As protein: CASRDGSSGNTIYF.

Points on this clone: One end of the junction does not line up with germline, which may come from a read error. The CDR3, as DNA: TGTGCCAGCAGACCCGACAGGAGGCTCGCAAACAGCATATATTTT. Translated, it gives CASRPDRRLANSIYF. V is TRBV28 and J is TRBJ1-3; D may be TRBD1 (6 bases). This CDR3 contains 15 residues. CDR1 is MDHEN, CDR2 SYDVKM, per germline. Looking up the rest from reference TRBV28 and TRBJ1-3 gives the full variable domain: DVKVTQSSRYLVKRTGEKVFLECVQDMDHENMFWYRQDPGLGLRLIYFSYDVKMKEKGDIPEGYSVSREKKERFSLILESASTNQTSMYLCASRPDRRLANSIYFGEGSWLTVV.

For the CDR3, the DNA is TGTGCCAGTAGTATAGGGGGGGCACTCTCTGGGGCCAACGTCCTGACTTTC. Residues: CASSIGGALSGANVLTF. This chain joins TRBV19 and TRBJ2-6, with D possibly called TRBD1 or TRBD2 (6 bases each). CDR1 is LNHDA, CDR2 SQIVND, per germline (reference sequence). CDR3 length: 17 amino acids. V gave up 1 base and J gave up 0 bases, with 10 bases separating them.

The chain combines TRBV29-1 with TRBJ1-1; perhaps TRBD1 as D (5 bases). V lost 3 bases and J 2 bases, leaving 10 bases between the germline ends. Germline values: CDR1 SQVTM, CDR2 ANQGSEA. This CDR3 comprises 13 residues. The CDR3 bases are TGCAGCGTTGATTTAGGGGCCAACACTGAAGCTTTCTTT. This encodes CSVDLGANTEAFF.

The chain employs TRBV28 and TRBJ1-1, with D perhaps matching TRBD1 (5 bases). Trimming stripped 8 bases from V and 4 bases from J, with 8 bases between. Germline V gives CDR1 MDHEN, CDR2 SYDVKM. This CDR3 has 11 amino acids. The CDR3 nucleotides read TGTGCCAGCGGGACTTTCACTGAAGCTTTCTTT. It translates to CASGTFTEAFF.

The genes are TRBV28 and TRBJ1-5; D possibly corresponds to TRBD1 (6 bases). This CDR3 comprises 14 residues. V was trimmed by 5 bases and J by 2 bases, leaving 10 bases between them. The germline CDR1 and CDR2 sequences are MDHEN and SYDVKM. The CDR3 reads CASSLRQGNQPQHF. CDR3 DNA: TGTGCCAGCAGTCTTCGACAGGGCAATCAGCCCCAGCATTTT.

The J gene is TRBJ2-7, the V gene TRBV6-5, with D unresolved. This CDR3 region has 12 residues. The V and J ends lost 4 bases and 4 bases respectively, with 8 bases between them. Germline-derived CDR1 and CDR2 are MNHEY and SVGAGI. CDR3 amino acids: CASSFDEYEQYF. The CDR3 DNA is TGTGCCAGCAGTTTTGACGAGTACGAGCAGTACTTC.

The J gene is TRBJ1-2, the V gene TRBV7-2; D unclear. V was shortened by 2 bases and J by 7 bases, with 17 bases between the two germline ends. Per germline, CDR1 SGHTA and CDR2 FQGNSA. The CDR3 contains 15 residues. The CDR3 DNA follows: TGTGCCAGCAGCTTATCAACAGTAGGCTCTAGTGGCTACACCTTC. It translates to CASSLSTVGSSGYTF.

The genes are TRBV20-1 and TRBJ2-7; D is unresolved. Trimming removed 5 bases from V and 4 bases from J, with 9 bases in between. Germline-derived CDR1 and CDR2 are DFQATT and SNEGSKA (reference sequence). The CDR3 consists of 11 residues. CDR3 in amino acids: CSALEAYEQYF. CDR3 nucleotides: TGCAGTGCTCTAGAAGCTTACGAGCAGTACTTC.

The chain has TRBV4-1 and TRBJ2-7; D unresolved. The CDR3 is 15 amino acids. V was shortened by 5 bases and J by 4 bases, with 18 bases between the two germline ends. The germline V gene has CDR1 MGHRA and CDR2 YSYEKL. The CDR3, as DNA: TGCGCCAGCAGCAGAGAGGAGCGCAGGAAGTACGAGCAGTACTTC. It yields the protein CASSREERRKYEQYF.

The chain recombines TRBV30 with TRBJ2-3, with 9 bases aligning to TRBD2. The germline V gene has CDR1 GTSNPN and CDR2 SVGIG (reference sequence). The CDR3 contains 13 residues. V was pared by 8 bases and J by 2 bases, with 5 bases of the junction left unmatched. The DNA for the CDR3 is TGTGCCCTGACTAGCGGTAACACAGATACGCAGTATTTT. This gives the protein CALTSGNTDTQYF.

This clone was recorded only once. This rearrangement joins TRBV9 to TRBJ2-3; D is ambiguous. Germline assignment: CDR1 SGDLS and CDR2 YYNGEE. The CDR3 length is 16 residues. V was pared by 0 bases and J by 5 bases, with 16 bases between. In DNA form, the CDR3 reads TGTGCCAGCAGCGTAGTCCCGAGGATGGGTGTAGATACGCAGTATTTT. Translation: CASSVVPRMGVDTQYF.

The count of this clone is one. V usage is TRBV5-5 and J usage is TRBJ1-1, with TRBD1 as a possible D gene (5 bases). Trimming cost V 0 bases and J 0 bases, with 9 bases left between them. Germline V gives CDR1 SGHKS, CDR2 YYEKEE (reference sequence). The CDR3 is made up of 15 amino acids. CDR3 sequence: CASSLVGTVNTEAFF. In DNA form, the CDR3 reads TGTGCCAGCAGCTTGGTTGGGACGGTGAACACTGAAGCTTTCTTT.

The chain employs TRBV2 and TRBJ1-2; maybe TRBD1 (6 bases). Germline V gives CDR1 SNHLY, CDR2 FYNNEI. This CDR3 comprises 13 residues. Trimming pared 4 bases from V and 11 bases from J, leaving 17 bases between. The CDR3 here is CASSARTVEVYTF. In nucleotides, the CDR3 is TGTGCCAGCAGTGCGCGGACAGTGGAGGTATACACCTTC.

This chain links TRBV5-4 with TRBJ1-1; D not certain. V dropped 0 bases and J dropped 1 base, with 7 bases sitting between them. CDR1 is SGHNT, CDR2 YYREEE, per germline (reference sequence). The CDR3 consists of 14 residues. The CDR3 DNA reads as TGTGCCAGCAGCTTGGAGCCGGGGAACACTGAAGCTTTCTTT. This encodes CASSLEPGNTEAFF.

In nucleotides, the CDR3 is TGTGCCAGCAGTACGGCTGCTAACTATGGCTACACCTTC. Translating it yields CASSTAANYGYTF. The genes are TRBV5-5 and TRBJ1-2; D gene uncertain. This CDR3 has 13 residues. Per the germline V gene, CDR1 is SGHKS and CDR2 is YYEKEE (reference sequence). The V end lost 5 bases, the J end lost 0 bases, and 8 bases lay between the germline ends. Drawing the rest from reference TRBV5-5 and TRBJ1-2, the complete variable domain is DAGVTQSPTHLIKTRGQQVTLRCSPISGHKSVSWYQQVLGQGPQFIFQYYEKEERGRGNFPDRFSARQFPNYSSELNVNALLLGDSALYLCASSTAANYGYTFGSGTRLTVV.

This rearrangement joins TRBV21-1 to TRBJ2-7; the table's D call of TRBD2 was not tested on the DNA. TRBV21-1 represents a pseudogene. The CDR3 sequence is 13 residues long. CDR3 loop: CASSFPGTYEQYF. CDR3 nucleotide sequence: TGTGCCAGCAGCTTCCCGGGAACCTACGAGCAGTACTTC.

The chain employs TRBV7-3 and TRBJ2-2; 8 nucleotides align to TRBD1. V trimming: 3 bases; J trimming: 7 bases; junction bases outside the gene matches: 4. The CDR3 length is 14 residues. From germline, CDR1 is SGHTA and CDR2 FQGTGA. The CDR3 loop is CASSFGQGSGELFF. The CDR3, as DNA: TGTGCCAGCAGCTTTGGACAGGGCAGCGGGGAGCTGTTTTTT.

This rearrangement joins TRBV27 to TRBJ1-1; 7 bases line up with TRBD1. This CDR3 has 14 residues. J gave up 5 bases and V 5 bases, and 8 bases lay outside the gene matches. Germline lookup yields CDR1 MNHEY and CDR2 SMNVEV (reference sequence). The CDR3 DNA reads as TGTGCCAGCAGTCGCACACAGGGGAGGACTGAAGCTTTCTTT. Its translation: CASSRTQGRTEAFF.

The chain uses TRBV28 and TRBJ2-1, with D possibly being TRBD1 or TRBD2 (5 bases each). With 2 bases removed from V and 4 bases from J, the gap between germline ends came to 18 bases. The CDR3 is 17 residues long. Germline V CDR1 and CDR2: MDHEN, SYDVKM. DNA of the CDR3: TGTGCCAGCAGTTTAATGTGGGACCGCGTCCTTTACAATGAGCAGTTCTTC. Residues: CASSLMWDRVLYNEQFF.